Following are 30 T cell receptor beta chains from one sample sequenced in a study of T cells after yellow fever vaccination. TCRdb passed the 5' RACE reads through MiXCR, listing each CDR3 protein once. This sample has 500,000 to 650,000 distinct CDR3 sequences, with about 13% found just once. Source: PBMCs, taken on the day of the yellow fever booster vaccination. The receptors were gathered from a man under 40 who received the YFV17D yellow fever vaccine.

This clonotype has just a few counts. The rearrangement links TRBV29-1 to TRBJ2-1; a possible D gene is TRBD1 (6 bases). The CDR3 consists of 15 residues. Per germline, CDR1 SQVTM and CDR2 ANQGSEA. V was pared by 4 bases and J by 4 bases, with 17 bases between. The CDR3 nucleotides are TGCAGCGTTGGTACCAGGGGCGGCAAATACAATGAGCAGTTCTTC. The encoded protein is CSVGTRGGKYNEQFF.

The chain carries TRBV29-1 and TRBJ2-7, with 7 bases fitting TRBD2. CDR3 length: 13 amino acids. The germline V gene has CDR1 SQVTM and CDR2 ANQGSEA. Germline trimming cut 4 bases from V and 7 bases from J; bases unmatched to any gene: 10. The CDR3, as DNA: TGCAGCGTTGTTTGGTGGGAGGGTACGGAGCAGTACTTC. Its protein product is CSVVWWEGTEQYF.

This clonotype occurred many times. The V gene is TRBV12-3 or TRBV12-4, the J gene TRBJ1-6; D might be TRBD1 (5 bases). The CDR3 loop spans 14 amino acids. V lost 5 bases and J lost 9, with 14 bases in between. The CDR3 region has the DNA TGTGCCAGCAGTCCCCGGGACTTGGGTTCACCCCTCCACTTT. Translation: CASSPRDLGSPLHF.

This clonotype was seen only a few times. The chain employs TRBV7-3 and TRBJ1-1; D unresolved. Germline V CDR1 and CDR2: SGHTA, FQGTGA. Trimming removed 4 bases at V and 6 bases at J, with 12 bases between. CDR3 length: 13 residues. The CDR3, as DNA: TGTGCCAGCAGCTCCAGTCGTAACGCTGAAGCTTTCTTT. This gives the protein CASSSSRNAEAFF.

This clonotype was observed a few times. The CDR3 sequence: CSVPRGQGTDTQYF. As DNA, the CDR3 is TGCAGCGTTCCAAGGGGACAGGGGACAGATACGCAGTATTTT. The chain combines TRBV29-1 with TRBJ2-3; 10 bases fit TRBD1. The CDR3 spans 14 residues. Germline V gene lookup returns CDR1 SQVTM and CDR2 ANQGSEA. Unmatched junction bases numbered 5, after V lost 5 bases and J lost 3 bases.

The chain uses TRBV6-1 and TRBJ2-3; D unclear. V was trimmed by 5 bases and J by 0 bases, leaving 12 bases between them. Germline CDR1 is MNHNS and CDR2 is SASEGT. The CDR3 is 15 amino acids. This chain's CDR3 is CASSLDAASTDTQYF. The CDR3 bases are TGTGCCAGCAGTCTAGACGCGGCTAGCACAGATACGCAGTATTTT.

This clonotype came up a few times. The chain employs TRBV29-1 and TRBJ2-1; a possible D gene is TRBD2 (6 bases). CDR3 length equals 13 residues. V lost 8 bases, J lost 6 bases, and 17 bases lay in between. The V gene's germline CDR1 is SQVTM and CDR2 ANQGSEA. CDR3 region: CSSGGTLSNEQFF. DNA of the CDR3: TGCAGCTCTGGAGGGACTCTCTCCAATGAGCAGTTCTTC.

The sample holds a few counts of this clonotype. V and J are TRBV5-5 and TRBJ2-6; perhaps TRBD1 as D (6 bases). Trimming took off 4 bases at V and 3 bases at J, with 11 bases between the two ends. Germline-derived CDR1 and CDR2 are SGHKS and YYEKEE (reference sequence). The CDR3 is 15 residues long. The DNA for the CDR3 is TGTGCCAGCAGCCCTACAGGGATTGGGGCCAACGTCCTGACTTTC. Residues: CASSPTGIGANVLTF. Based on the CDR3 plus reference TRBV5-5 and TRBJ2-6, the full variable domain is DAGVTQSPTHLIKTRGQQVTLRCSPISGHKSVSWYQQVLGQGPQFIFQYYEKEERGRGNFPDRFSARQFPNYSSELNVNALLLGDSALYLCASSPTGIGANVLTFGAGSRLTVL.

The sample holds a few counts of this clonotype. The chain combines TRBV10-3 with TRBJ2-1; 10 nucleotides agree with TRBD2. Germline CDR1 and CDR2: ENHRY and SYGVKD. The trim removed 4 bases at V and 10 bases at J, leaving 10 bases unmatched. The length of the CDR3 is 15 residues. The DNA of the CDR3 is TGTGCCATCAGTGCCCCGACTAGCGGGTATTGGGAGCAGTTCTTC. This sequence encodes CAISAPTSGYWEQFF.

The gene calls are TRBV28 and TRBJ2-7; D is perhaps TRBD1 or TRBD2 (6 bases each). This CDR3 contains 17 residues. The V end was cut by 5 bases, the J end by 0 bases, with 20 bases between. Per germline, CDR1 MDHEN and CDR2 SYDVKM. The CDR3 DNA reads TGTGCCAGCAGTCACGACAGGAGGGACACGAGCTCCTACGAGCAGTACTTC. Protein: CASSHDRRDTSSYEQYF.

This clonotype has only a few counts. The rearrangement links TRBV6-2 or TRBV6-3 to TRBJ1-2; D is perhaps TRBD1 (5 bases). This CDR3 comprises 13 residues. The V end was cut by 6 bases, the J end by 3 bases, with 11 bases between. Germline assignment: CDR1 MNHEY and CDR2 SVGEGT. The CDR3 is CASSNRRDYGYTF. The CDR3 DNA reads TGTGCCAGCAGCAACAGGCGCGACTATGGCTACACCTTC.

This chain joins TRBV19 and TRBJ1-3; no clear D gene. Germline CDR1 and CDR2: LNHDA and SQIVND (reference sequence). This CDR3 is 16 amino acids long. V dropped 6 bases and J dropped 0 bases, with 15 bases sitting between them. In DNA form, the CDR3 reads TGTGCCAGTAGCGACCGTCTGGCCAGCTCTGGAAACACCATATATTTT. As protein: CASSDRLASSGNTIYF.

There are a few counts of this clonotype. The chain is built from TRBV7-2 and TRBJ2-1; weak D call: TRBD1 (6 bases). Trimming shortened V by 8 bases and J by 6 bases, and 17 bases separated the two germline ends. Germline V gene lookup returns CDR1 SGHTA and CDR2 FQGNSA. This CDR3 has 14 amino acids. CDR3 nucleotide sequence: TGTGCCAGCGGACGCAGGGGTAGGGGCAATGAGCAGTTCTTC. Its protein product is CASGRRGRGNEQFF.

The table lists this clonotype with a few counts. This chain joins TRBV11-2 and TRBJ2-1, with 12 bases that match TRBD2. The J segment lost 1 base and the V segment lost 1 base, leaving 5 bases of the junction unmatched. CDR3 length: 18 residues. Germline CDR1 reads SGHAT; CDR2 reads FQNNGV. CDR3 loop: CASSLVLLAGGSYNEQFF. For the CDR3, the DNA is TGTGCCAGCAGCTTAGTCCTACTAGCGGGAGGTTCCTACAATGAGCAGTTCTTC.

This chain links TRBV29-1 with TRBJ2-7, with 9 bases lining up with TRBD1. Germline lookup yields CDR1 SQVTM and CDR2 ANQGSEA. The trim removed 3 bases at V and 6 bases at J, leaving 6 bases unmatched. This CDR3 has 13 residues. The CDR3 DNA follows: TGCAGCGTTGAGGGACAGGGATATCGCGAGCAGTACTTC. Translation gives CSVEGQGYREQYF.

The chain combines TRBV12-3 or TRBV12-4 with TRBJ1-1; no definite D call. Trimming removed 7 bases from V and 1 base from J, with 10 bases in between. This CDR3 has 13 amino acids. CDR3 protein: CASILIPNTEAFF. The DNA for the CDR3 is TGTGCCAGCATCCTGATCCCGAACACTGAAGCTTTCTTT.

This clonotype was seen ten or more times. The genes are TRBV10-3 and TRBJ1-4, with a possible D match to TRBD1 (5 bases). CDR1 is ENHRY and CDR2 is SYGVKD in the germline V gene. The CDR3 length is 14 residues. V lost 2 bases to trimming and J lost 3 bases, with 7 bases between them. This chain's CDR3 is CAISEDRPNEKLFF. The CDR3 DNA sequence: TGTGCCATCAGTGAGGACAGACCTAATGAAAAACTGTTTTTT.

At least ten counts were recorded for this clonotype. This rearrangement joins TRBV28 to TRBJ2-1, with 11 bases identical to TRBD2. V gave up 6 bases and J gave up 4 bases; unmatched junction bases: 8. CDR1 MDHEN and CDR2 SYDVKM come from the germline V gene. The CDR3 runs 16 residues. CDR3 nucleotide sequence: TGTGCCAGCAGGGTAGCGGGAGGGCCAGAATACAATGAGCAGTTCTTC. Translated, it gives CASRVAGGPEYNEQFF.

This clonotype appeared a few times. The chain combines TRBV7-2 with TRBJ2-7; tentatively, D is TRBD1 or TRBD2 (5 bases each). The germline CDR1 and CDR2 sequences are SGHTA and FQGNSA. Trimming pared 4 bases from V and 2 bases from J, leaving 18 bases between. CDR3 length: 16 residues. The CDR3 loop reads CASSSVGVGATYEQYF. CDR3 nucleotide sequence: TGTGCCAGCAGCTCCGTAGGAGTCGGGGCGACCTACGAGCAGTACTTC.

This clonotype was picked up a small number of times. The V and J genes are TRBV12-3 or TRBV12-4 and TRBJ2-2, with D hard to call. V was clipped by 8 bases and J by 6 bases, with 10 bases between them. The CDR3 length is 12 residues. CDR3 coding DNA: TGTGCCAGCTCGGGTGGCCCCGGGGAGCTGTTTTTT. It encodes CASSGGPGELFF.

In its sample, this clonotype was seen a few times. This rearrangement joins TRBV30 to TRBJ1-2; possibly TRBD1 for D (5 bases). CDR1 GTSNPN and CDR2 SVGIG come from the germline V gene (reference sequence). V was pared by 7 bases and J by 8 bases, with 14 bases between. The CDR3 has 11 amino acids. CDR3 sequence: CALGSWGGYTF. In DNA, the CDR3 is TGTGCCTTGGGGAGCTGGGGCGGCTACACCTTC.

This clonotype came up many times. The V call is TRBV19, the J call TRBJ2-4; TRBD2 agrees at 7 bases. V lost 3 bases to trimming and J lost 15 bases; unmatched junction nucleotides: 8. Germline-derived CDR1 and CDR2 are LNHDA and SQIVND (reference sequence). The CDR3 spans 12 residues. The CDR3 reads CASSIREGKPYF. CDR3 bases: TGTGCCAGTAGTATCAGGGAGGGGAAGCCGTACTTC.

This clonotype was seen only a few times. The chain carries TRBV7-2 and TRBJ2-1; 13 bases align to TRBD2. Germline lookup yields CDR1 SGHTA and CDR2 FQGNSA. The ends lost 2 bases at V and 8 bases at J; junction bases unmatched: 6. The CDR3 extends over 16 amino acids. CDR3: CASSLWTSGSSDEQFF. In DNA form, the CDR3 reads TGTGCCAGCAGCTTATGGACTAGCGGGAGTAGCGATGAGCAGTTCTTC.

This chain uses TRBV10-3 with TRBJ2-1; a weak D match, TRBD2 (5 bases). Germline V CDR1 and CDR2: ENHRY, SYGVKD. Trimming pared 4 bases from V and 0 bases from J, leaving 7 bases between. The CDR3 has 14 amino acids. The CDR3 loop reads CAISGAGSYNEQFF. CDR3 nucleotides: TGTGCCATCAGTGGGGCGGGCTCCTACAATGAGCAGTTCTTC.

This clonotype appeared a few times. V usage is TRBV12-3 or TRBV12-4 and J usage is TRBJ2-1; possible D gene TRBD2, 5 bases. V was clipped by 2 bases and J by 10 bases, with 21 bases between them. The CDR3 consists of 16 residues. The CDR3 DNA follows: TGTGCCAGCAGTTTAAGCGGCCGCCTCAGAAGTGGAGAGCAGTTCTTC. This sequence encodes CASSLSGRLRSGEQFF.

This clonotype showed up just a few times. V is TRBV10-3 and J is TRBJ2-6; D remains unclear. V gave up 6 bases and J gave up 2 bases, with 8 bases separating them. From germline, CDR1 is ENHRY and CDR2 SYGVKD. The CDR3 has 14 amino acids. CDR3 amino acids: CAIRDVAGANVLTF. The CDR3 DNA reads TGTGCCATCAGGGACGTGGCTGGGGCCAACGTCCTGACTTTC.

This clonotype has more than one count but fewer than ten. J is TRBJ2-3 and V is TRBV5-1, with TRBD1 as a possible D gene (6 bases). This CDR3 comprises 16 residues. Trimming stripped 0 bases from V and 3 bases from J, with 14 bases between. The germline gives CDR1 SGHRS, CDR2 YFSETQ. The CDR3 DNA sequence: TGCGCCAGCAGCTTGGGACAGGCCGGCGGAACAGATACGCAGTATTTT. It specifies CASSLGQAGGTDTQYF.

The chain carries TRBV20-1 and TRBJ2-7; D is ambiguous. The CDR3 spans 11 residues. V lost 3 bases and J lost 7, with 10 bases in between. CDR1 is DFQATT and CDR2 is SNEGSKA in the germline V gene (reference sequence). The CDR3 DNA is TGCAGTGCTAGTCATAGTCGTGAGCAGTACTTC. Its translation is CSASHSREQYF.

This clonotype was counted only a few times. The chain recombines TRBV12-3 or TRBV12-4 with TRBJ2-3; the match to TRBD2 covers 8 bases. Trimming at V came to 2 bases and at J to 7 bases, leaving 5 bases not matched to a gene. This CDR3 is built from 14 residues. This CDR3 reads CASSLRSGSNTQYF. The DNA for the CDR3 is TGTGCCAGCAGTTTAAGGAGCGGGAGTAATACGCAGTATTTT.

This CDR3 is CASSQVGDRGYEQYF. DNA of the CDR3: TGTGCCAGCAGCCAAGTGGGGGACAGGGGCTACGAGCAGTACTTC. The chain links TRBV4-2 to TRBJ2-7; 10 bases align to TRBD1. V shed 1 base and J 3 bases; nucleotides not matched to a gene: 3. The CDR3 totals 15 residues. Germline loops: CDR1 LGHNA, CDR2 YNFKEQ.